This T cell receptor (beta chain) was documented in a study of T cells in Graves' hyperthyroidism and ophthalmopathy (dated by TCRdb to between 2017 and 2020). The study in broad terms: Peripheral blood was sampled at the time of initial diagnosis, prior to any treatment. Thyroid tissue and blood T-cell repertoires from several Graves' hyperthyroidism patients were also compared in the study. For training and testing, the 100 or so patients in the discovery cohort were randomly divided in a 7:3 ratio. A discovery cohort of roughly 100 patients, approximately 45 with Graves' ophthalmopathy and 55 to 65 with stable Graves' hyperthyroidism, was used to find distinguishing TCR V-J signatures. An independent validation cohort of about 19 hyperthyroidism patients and about 16 patients who later progressed to ophthalmopathy tested prospective prediction of ophthalmopathy. According to the paper, TCR Vbeta CDR3 sequencing was carried out on 135 peripheral blood samples, which came from about 45 ophthalmopathy, around 75 hyperthyroidism and roughly 17 progressor patients. After blood sampling, hyperthyroidism patients were treated with methimazole at a starting dose of 30 mg daily, and ophthalmopathy patients were treated with high-dose intravenous methylprednisolone.

The CDR3 numbers 14 residues from cysteine through phenylalanine. The sequence is cut down to CDR3 DNA, 42 bases in frame from base 1. Taken from the germline V gene, the CDR1 and CDR2 loops are SGHRS and YFSETQ. V trim: 9 bases; J trim: 2 bases; unmatched bases: 8. Hyperthyroidism patients were newly diagnosed, had a disease duration of under 2 months, and were aged 18 to 65 years. Any patient with an uncontrolled infection, another autoimmune disease, pregnancy or lactation was excluded. Clinical symptoms, serum thyroxine and TRAb, thyroid ultrasound, and orbital computed tomography formed the basis for the diagnoses. For progressor patients, blood was drawn at the first diagnosis of hyperthyroidism, before any ophthalmopathy symptoms had appeared. PBMCs were isolated from 7.5 to 10 ml of fresh peripheral blood by Ficoll-Paque density gradient centrifugation. Progressor patients were initially diagnosed with Graves' hyperthyroidism and developed ophthalmopathy during follow-up. Total RNA was extracted with Trizol reagent, and quality was checked on an Agilent 2100 Bioanalyzer.

This clonotype appeared many times. The antigen it binds to is not known. No much larger clonotype is one base removed from it; base qualities were not supplied. The TCR beta CDR3 regions were amplified from the RNA transcripts. For the first round of RT-PCR on the TCR CDR3, the HTBI primer set was used together with the Qiagen OneStep RT-PCR kit. Libraries were constructed in a second round of multiplex PCR, after which size selection and purification were performed. Paired-end sequencing of the libraries was performed with 100 bp reads on an Illumina HiSeq2000. As for the authors' bioinformatics: SOAPnuke was used to process the raw data, throwing out any read that contained adapters or uncalled bases, had a mean Phred below 15, or lacked an exact constant-primer or identifier match. COPE v1.2.5 was used to merge the high-quality paired reads, and each unique nucleotide sequence was defined as a clonotype. MiTCR v1.1 was used to align clonotypes to the IMGT TRBV, TRBD and TRBJ reference segments. The analysis was restricted to V-J combinations with a frequency above 0.0001, which together covered just over 98% of the repertoires. The TCS score was defined as F50 (clonal expansion) divided by E x V (chaos), with BLOSUM62-based TCRdist calculated between CDR3 peptides within each V-J. Welch's t-statistics and random forest reduced around 520 V-J features to some 14, which were used in a naive Bayes classifier (R e1071). Using fastp trimming at Q25 and MiXCR clonotype assembly, TCRdb reanalyzed the public sequencing data and kept in-frame beta chains. For every CDR3 protein sequence, its rows merge into one entry that carries the most common genes and DNA. The V and J calls were determined by TCRdb, not by the authors. This sample is represented by about 150,000 distinct CDR3 sequences; approximately 20% of them were singletons. The leading ten clones occupy about 70% of the sample.

Overall study results and their limits: In cross-validation, a model built on a 13 V-J signature told ophthalmopathy apart from stable hyperthyroidism with under 90% sensitivity and around 84% specificity, and in testing the same model reached 80%/75%. In validation, progression to ophthalmopathy was predicted by the model with roughly 69% sensitivity and 72% to 80% specificity, a median of around 6.5 months before onset. No statistical method was used to set the sample size in advance, and investigators knew the group allocation. Most expanded thyroid clonotypes (frequency above 0.001) were also detected in blood, a finding suggesting that blood repertoires may reflect thyroid immune responses.

The receptor chain draws on TRBV5-1 and TRBJ2-3; the junction holds 8 bases that match TRBD1. The receptor was derived from a woman aged 50 to 60 with Graves' hyperthyroidism that later progressed to Graves' ophthalmopathy. Sequencing was performed on blood. CDR3 reads: CATNPGQDTDTQYF. The DNA sequence reads TGCGCCACGAATCCGGGACAGGACACAGATACGCAGTATTTT.